The 28 T cell receptor beta chains below were found in one sample sequenced in a study of shared clonotypes between healthy human individuals. TCRdb's table, derived via immunoSEQ multiplex PCR, lists solely in-frame clones and lacks some. This sample has a few million clones, with approximately 94% found just once. The sequencing input was naive CD4+ T cells sorted from blood. As for subset: CD45RA+ positively selected. The receptors here all came from a man between 18 and 35 years old in good health.

The chain recombines TRBV27 with TRBJ2-7; D unclear. Per germline, CDR1 MNHEY and CDR2 SMNVEV (reference sequence). This CDR3 comprises 13 residues. V lost 3 bases to trimming and J lost 3 bases, with 9 bases between them. For the CDR3, the DNA is TGTGCCAGCAGTTTTGATAAGGACTACGAGCAGTACTTC. This gives the protein CASSFDKDYEQYF.

Comment on this clone: Additional DNA sequences in this sample encode the identical CDR3. The rearrangement joins TRBV6-5 to TRBJ2-5, with 13 nucleotides matching TRBD2. The trim removed 5 bases at V and 5 bases at J, leaving 2 bases unmatched. The germline V gene has CDR1 MNHEY and CDR2 SVGAGI. The length of the CDR3 is 14 residues. For the CDR3, the DNA is TGTGCCAGCAGTGGACTAGCGGGAGAGGAGACCCAGTACTTC. Translating it yields CASSGLAGEETQYF.

The J gene is TRBJ2-2, the V gene TRBV11-2; possible D gene TRBD1, 5 bases. Germline V lookup: CDR1 SGHAT, CDR2 FQNNGV. V lost 3 bases to trimming and J lost 1 base, with 9 bases between them. This CDR3 region has 15 residues. The CDR3 region has the DNA TGTGCCAGCAGCTTTTCCAGGGTGAACACCGGGGAGCTGTTTTTT. Protein sequence: CASSFSRVNTGELFF.

J is TRBJ1-2 and V is TRBV5-4, with D possibly TRBD1 on 6 matching bases. This CDR3 has 13 residues. Germline CDR1 and CDR2: SGHNT and YYREEE (reference sequence). The V end was cut by 1 base, the J end by 6 bases, with 10 bases between. CDR3 region: CASSLQGLDGYTF. In DNA, the CDR3 is TGTGCCAGCAGCTTGCAGGGGCTGGATGGCTACACCTTC.

CDR3 in amino acids: CASSRQSKIYNEQFF. The CDR3 bases are TGTGCCAGCAGCCGACAATCCAAGATATACAATGAGCAGTTCTTC. This sequence joins TRBV7-2 and TRBJ2-1; the D is unclear. This CDR3 is built from 15 residues. Trimming shortened V by 5 bases and J by 4 bases, and 15 bases separated the two germline ends. Germline V CDR1 and CDR2: SGHTA, FQGNSA.

This sequence joins TRBV7-2 and TRBJ1-1, with D possibly being TRBD1 (5 bases). The V gene lost 2 bases and the J gene lost 1 base, with 17 bases spanning the gap. Looked up from germline, CDR1 is SGHTA and CDR2 is FQGNSA. The CDR3 length is 17 residues. The CDR3 DNA sequence: TGTGCCAGCAGCTTAAGAGGAGGTGGGGCATGGAACACTGAAGCTTTCTTT. Residues: CASSLRGGGAWNTEAFF.

CDR3 DNA: TGTGCCAGCAGTGAAGGACTAGCGATTGAGCAGTACTTC. Protein sequence: CASSEGLAIEQYF. This sequence joins TRBV6-1 and TRBJ2-7; 8 bases map to TRBD2. This CDR3 contains 13 residues. Germline V gene sequence: CDR1 MNHNS, CDR2 SASEGT. V dropped 1 base and J dropped 7; count of bases not matched to a gene: 3.

The rearrangement uses TRBV10-3 and TRBJ2-1, with 8 positions matching TRBD2. The V segment lost 2 bases and the J segment 4 bases; nucleotides outside the gene matches: 4. Germline loops: CDR1 ENHRY, CDR2 SYGVKD. This CDR3 contains 15 residues. The CDR3, as DNA: TGTGCCATCAGTGAGGATCTAGCGGGTTACAATGAGCAGTTCTTC. This translates into CAISEDLAGYNEQFF.

The rearrangement uses TRBV11-2 and TRBJ2-1; 7 bases are shared with TRBD2. The V and J ends lost 3 bases and 6 bases, in that order; junction bases with no gene match: 2. CDR1 and CDR2 (germline): SGHAT, FQNNGV. This CDR3 contains 13 residues. The CDR3 region is CASSLTGGNEQFF. As DNA, the CDR3 is TGTGCCAGCAGCTTGACGGGGGGCAATGAGCAGTTCTTC.

CDR3 nucleotide sequence: TGTGCCAGCAGTTCAGGGGTTAACTATGGCTACACCTTC. Protein sequence: CASSSGVNYGYTF. This chain uses TRBV6-6 with TRBJ1-2; D possibly corresponds to TRBD1 (6 bases). This CDR3 comprises 13 residues. V lost 4 bases and J 1 base, leaving 7 bases between the germline ends. Per germline, CDR1 MNHNY and CDR2 SVGAGI (reference sequence).

The chain employs TRBV15 and TRBJ2-1; D perhaps matches TRBD2 (5 bases). The V end was cut by 0 bases, the J end by 8 bases, with 17 bases between. Germline V gene lookup returns CDR1 LNHNV and CDR2 YYDKDF (reference sequence). The CDR3 sequence is 16 residues long. The DNA of the CDR3 is TGTGCCACCAGCAGAGATAGGAGCGGACCTACCGATGAGCAGTTCTTC. Translation: CATSRDRSGPTDEQFF. Full variable domain (remainder filled in from reference TRBV15 and TRBJ2-1): DAMVIQNPRYQVTQFGKPVTLSCSQTLNHNVMYWYQQKSSQAPKLLFHYYDKDFNNEADTPDNFQSRRPNTSFCFLDIRSPGLGDTAMYLCATSRDRSGPTDEQFFGPGTRLTVL.

The genes are TRBV25-1 and TRBJ1-1, with a weak D call TRBD1 (6 bases). CDR1 and CDR2 from the germline V gene are MGHDK and SYGVNS. V was cut by 3 bases and J by 4 bases, with 12 bases left in between. This CDR3 is built from 14 residues. The CDR3 bases are TGTGCCAGCAGTGACGCTGGACAGCCCACTGAAGCTTTCTTT. This encodes CASSDAGQPTEAFF.

This clone has a single count. V usage is TRBV30 and J usage is TRBJ1-5; TRBD1 agrees at 7 bases. CDR1 GTSNPN and CDR2 SVGIG come from the germline V gene (reference sequence). V lost 1 base, J lost 7 bases, and 10 bases stayed unmatched. CDR3 size: 15 residues. The chain's CDR3 is CAWSEVQGQWQPQHF. CDR3 sequence (DNA): TGTGCCTGGAGTGAGGTACAGGGGCAATGGCAGCCCCAGCATTTT.

Notes on this clone: The junction departs from germline at one end; a sequencing error may be responsible. The rearrangement uses TRBV6-4 and TRBJ2-3; no clear D gene. The germline gives CDR1 MRHNA, CDR2 SNTAGT. This CDR3 comprises 14 residues. The CDR3 is CASRDWALGDTQYF. CDR3 coding DNA: TGTGCCAGCAGAGACTGGGCATTGGGGGATACGCAGTATTTT.

As to this clone: Other DNA variants within this sample encode the same CDR3. The chain links TRBV19 to TRBJ2-7; a weak D match, TRBD1 (5 bases). The germline gives CDR1 LNHDA, CDR2 SQIVND (reference sequence). The CDR3 contains 13 residues. The germline V and J ends were trimmed by 6 bases and 0 bases, with 9 bases remaining between them. The CDR3 nucleotides are TGTGCCAGTAGGGCAGGGCCCTCCTACGAGCAGTACTTC. This codes for CASRAGPSYEQYF.

This chain uses TRBV18 with TRBJ2-3, with D possibly TRBD2 on 6 matching bases. CDR1 and CDR2 from the germline V gene are KGHSH and LQKENI. This CDR3 comprises 15 residues. The V gene lost 6 bases and the J gene lost 5 bases, with 18 bases spanning the gap. Here the CDR3 reads CASSGGSGSGDTQYF. CDR3 sequence (DNA): TGTGCCAGCTCGGGGGGATCCGGATCGGGAGATACGCAGTATTTT. Based on the CDR3 plus reference TRBV18 and TRBJ2-3, the full variable domain is NAGVMQNPRHLVRRRGQEARLRCSPMKGHSHVYWYRQLPEEGLKFMVYLQKENIIDESGMPKERFSAEFPKEGPSILRIQQVVRGDSAAYFCASSGGSGSGDTQYFGPGTRLTVL.

The V call is TRBV4-3, the J call TRBJ2-1, with 9 bases that match TRBD1. CDR3 length: 15 residues. V shed 1 base, J shed 10 bases, and the junction held 8 bases outside the gene matches. Germline lookup yields CDR1 LGHNA and CDR2 YSLEER. This chain's CDR3 is CASSQAGQGIGEQFF. The CDR3 region has the DNA TGCGCCAGCAGCCAAGCGGGACAGGGCATCGGGGAGCAGTTCTTC.

Turning to this clone: This specimen includes other DNA sequences encoding the same CDR3. CDR3 residues: CAISEQGLGNTEAFF. CDR3 nucleotides: TGTGCCATCAGTGAACAGGGACTGGGGAACACTGAAGCTTTCTTT. The V and J genes are TRBV10-3 and TRBJ1-1, with a weak D call TRBD1 (6 bases). Trimming left V 3 bases short and J 1 base short, with 12 bases between. The CDR3 is 15 amino acids. Germline CDR1 ENHRY, CDR2 SYGVKD.

This chain joins TRBV4-1 and TRBJ2-3; 12 bases fit TRBD2. The ends lost 4 bases at V and 4 bases at J; junction bases unmatched: 6. In germline, CDR1 is MGHRA, CDR2 YSYEKL. The CDR3 totals 16 residues. CDR3 region: CASSRSTSGSADTQYF. The CDR3 region has the DNA TGCGCCAGCAGCCGGTCGACTAGCGGGAGCGCAGATACGCAGTATTTT.

The chain combines TRBV5-8 with TRBJ2-3; the D is unclear. The CDR3 totals 14 residues. Germline CDR1 is SGHTS and CDR2 is YDEGEE. Between the trimmed V and J ends, which lost 0 bases and 1 base, there was a span of 6 bases. The CDR3 bases are TGTGCCAGCAGCTTGGAGGCCGGCACAGATACGCAGTATTTT. Translation gives CASSLEAGTDTQYF.

The CDR3, as DNA: TGTGCCAGCAGTTTATCCAGGGAGTATACGCAGTATTTT. Protein sequence: CASSLSREYTQYF. V and J are TRBV28 and TRBJ2-3; D could derive from TRBD1 or TRBD2 (5 bases each). The CDR3 length is 13 residues. Trimming took 1 base from V and 7 from J, leaving 9 bases between them. Germline CDR1 reads MDHEN; CDR2 reads SYDVKM.

The chain recombines TRBV27 with TRBJ1-2; D is unresolved. Germline loops: CDR1 MNHEY, CDR2 SMNVEV (reference sequence). Deletions cut 3 bases from V and 5 bases from J, with 16 bases between. There are 15 residues in the CDR3. CDR3 nucleotide sequence: TGTGCCAGCAGTTTCAGGCTGATGGGGATATATGGCTACACCTTC. Its protein is CASSFRLMGIYGYTF.

This clone was recorded only once. J is TRBJ2-5 and V is TRBV2; possible D gene TRBD2, 6 bases. The J call may be mistaken, given a closer DNA end match to TRBJ2-7. Germline CDR1 and CDR2: SNHLY and FYNNEI. The length of the CDR3 is 13 residues. The DNA for the CDR3 is TGTGCCAGCATGGGACTTCCCGGGAGCGAGCAGTACTTC. It codes for CASMGLPGSEQYF.

This chain uses TRBV2 with TRBJ1-2; the match to TRBD1 covers 7 bases. The CDR3 runs to 15 residues. V trimming: 3 bases; J trimming: 2 bases; junction bases outside the gene matches: 6. CDR1 SNHLY and CDR2 FYNNEI come from the germline V gene. In DNA form, the CDR3 reads TGTGCCAGCAGTGAGGAACCGGGACAGAACTATGGCTACACCTTC. Protein: CASSEEPGQNYGYTF.

This chain joins TRBV11-2 and TRBJ1-6; D uncertain. The ends were cut back, 0 bases at V and 6 bases at J, with 12 bases in the middle. The CDR3 is 16 amino acids. From germline, CDR1 is SGHAT and CDR2 FQNNGV. Here the CDR3 reads CASSLDLAIGNSPLHF. The DNA of the CDR3 is TGTGCCAGCAGCTTAGATCTGGCAATCGGTAATTCACCCCTCCACTTT.

The V call is TRBV11-2, the J call TRBJ2-3; D remains unclear. V lost 2 bases to trimming and J lost 2 bases, with 8 bases between them. CDR1 and CDR2 (germline): SGHAT, FQNNGV. This CDR3 is built from 14 residues. The CDR3 coding sequence is TGTGCCAGCAGCTTAACCAGATACACAGATACGCAGTATTTT. Translating it yields CASSLTRYTDTQYF.

The chain recombines TRBV9 with TRBJ1-4; 7 nucleotides match TRBD1. Germline CDR1 and CDR2: SGDLS and YYNGEE. The CDR3 length is 13 residues. Trimming at V came to 4 bases and at J to 8 bases, leaving 5 bases not matched to a gene. In DNA, the CDR3 is TGTGCCAGCAGCCCAGGGGGAGGAGAAAAACTGTTTTTT. Its translation: CASSPGGGEKLFF.

The rearrangement joins TRBV4-1 to TRBJ2-7; 11 bases match TRBD1. CDR3 size: 17 residues. V trimming: 3 bases; J trimming: 0 bases; junction bases outside the gene matches: 7. The germline CDR1 and CDR2 sequences are MGHRA and YSYEKL. For the CDR3, the DNA is TGCGCCAGCAGCCAGGACAGGACAGGGGGCCTCTCCTACGAGCAGTACTTC. It codes for CASSQDRTGGLSYEQYF.